The 15 T cell receptor beta chains presented below share a single source sample, sequenced in a study of shared clonotypes between healthy human individuals. Sequenced by immunoSEQ multiplex PCR; TCRdb stores in-frame clones only, minus some. The profile covers around 1.6 million clones, with roughly 98% appearing a single time and 0.4% to 0.55% taken by the ten largest. Source material: naive CD4+ T cells sorted from blood. Documented subset: CD45RA+ positively selected. These TCRs come from a man aged 25-45 years in good health.

This chain's CDR3 is CASSPLGDIGMNTEAFF. CDR3 nucleotides: TGTGCCAGCAGCCCTCTGGGTGATATAGGCATGAACACTGAAGCTTTCTTT. The rearrangement links TRBV7-2 to TRBJ1-1; no clear D gene. Germline V gives CDR1 SGHTA, CDR2 FQGNSA. V was shortened by 5 bases and J by 0 bases, with 19 bases between the two germline ends. The CDR3 length is 17 residues.

The chain couples TRBV10-3 to TRBJ2-7; possibly TRBD1 for D (5 bases). The CDR3 extends over 16 amino acids. Between the trimmed V and J ends, which lost 3 bases and 0 bases, there was a span of 15 bases. Per germline, CDR1 ENHRY and CDR2 SYGVKD. The CDR3 DNA sequence: TGTGCCATCAGTGACATTTCAGGGCCGAGCTCCTACGAGCAGTACTTC. Translated: CAISDISGPSSYEQYF.

This clone has a single count. This same CDR3 is encoded by further DNA sequences in the sample. The V call is TRBV5-1, the J call TRBJ2-3, with TRBD2 identical over 9 bases. There are 15 residues in the CDR3. Looked up from germline, CDR1 is SGHRS and CDR2 is YFSETQ. The V and J ends lost 4 bases and 1 base, in that order; junction bases with no gene match: 4. The CDR3 protein is CASSLSGRGTDTQYF. The CDR3 coding sequence is TGCGCCAGCAGCCTTAGCGGGAGAGGCACAGATACGCAGTATTTT.

V usage is TRBV6-5 and J usage is TRBJ1-3; the match to TRBD1 covers 7 bases. Trimming took 5 bases from V and 4 from J; bases not matched to a gene: 8. The CDR3 has 15 amino acids. The V gene's germline CDR1 is MNHEY and CDR2 SVGAGI. The CDR3 loop reads CASSADRVRGNTIYF. In DNA, the CDR3 is TGTGCCAGCAGTGCAGACAGGGTTCGAGGAAACACCATATATTTT.

The V gene is TRBV29-1, the J gene TRBJ1-1; tentatively, D is TRBD1 (6 bases). CDR1 and CDR2 from the germline V gene are SQVTM and ANQGSEA. The CDR3 extends over 14 amino acids. With 7 bases removed from V and 3 bases from J, the gap between germline ends came to 18 bases. Here the CDR3 reads CSAAVTPGDTEAFF. DNA of the CDR3: TGCAGCGCAGCCGTGACCCCAGGGGACACTGAAGCTTTCTTT.

With regard to this clone: This same CDR3 is encoded by further DNA sequences in the sample. The rearrangement uses TRBV5-6 and TRBJ2-1, with a tentative D call TRBD2 (5 bases). From germline, CDR1 is SGHDT and CDR2 YYEEEE. V lost 0 bases to trimming and J lost 4 bases, with 8 bases between them. This CDR3 is built from 14 residues. The CDR3 loop reads CASSLVSGYNEQFF. The DNA of the CDR3 is TGTGCCAGCAGCTTGGTATCGGGGTACAATGAGCAGTTCTTC. The whole variable domain, remainder taken from reference TRBV5-6 and TRBJ2-1, is DAGVTQSPTHLIKTRGQQVTLRCSPKSGHDTVSWYQQALGQGPQFIFQYYEEEERQRGNFPDRFSGHQFPNYSSELNVNALLLGDSALYLCASSLVSGYNEQFFGPGTRLTVL.

This chain uses TRBV4-3 with TRBJ1-2; D gene ambiguous. The CDR3 runs to 16 residues. V lost 4 bases to trimming and J lost 4 bases, with 19 bases between them. The germline V gene has CDR1 LGHNA and CDR2 YSLEER. The CDR3 nucleotides are TGCGCCAGCAGCCGCACGAAGGTTACGGTGGGCTATGGCTACACCTTC. Its translation is CASSRTKVTVGYGYTF.

This clone was counted between two and nine times. The chain combines TRBV19 with TRBJ1-2, with D tentatively TRBD1 (5 bases). The ends were cut back, 4 bases at V and 4 bases at J, with 13 bases in the middle. The CDR3 loop spans 14 amino acids. Germline lookup yields CDR1 LNHDA and CDR2 SQIVND (reference sequence). Here the CDR3 reads CASSTIGQGYGYTF. CDR3 in DNA: TGTGCCAGTAGTACAATCGGGCAGGGCTATGGCTACACCTTC.

This clone was observed a single time. V gene TRBV5-1 combines with J gene TRBJ2-5, with D possibly called TRBD1 or TRBD2 (7 bases each). The CDR3 is 14 amino acids. V was clipped by 4 bases and J by 5 bases, with 15 bases between them. The germline V gene has CDR1 SGHRS and CDR2 YFSETQ. The CDR3 is CASSANRGGETQYF. Written as DNA, the CDR3 is TGCGCCAGCAGCGCGAACAGGGGAGGGGAGACCCAGTACTTC.

The chain links TRBV28 to TRBJ2-7, with 7 bases identical to TRBD2. Per germline, CDR1 MDHEN and CDR2 SYDVKM. CDR3 length: 15 residues. V was clipped by 3 bases and J by 0 bases; unmatched bases: 5. The CDR3 is CASSLASGFSYEQYF. In DNA form, the CDR3 reads TGTGCCAGCAGTTTGGCTAGCGGTTTCTCCTACGAGCAGTACTTC.

The gene calls are TRBV9 and TRBJ2-7; 10 bases match TRBD2. Germline trimming cut 4 bases from V and 3 bases from J; bases unmatched to any gene: 1. CDR3 length: 13 amino acids. Germline V gene sequence: CDR1 SGDLS, CDR2 YYNGEE. CDR3 in amino acids: CASSLAGDYEQYF. CDR3 bases: TGTGCCAGCAGCCTAGCGGGAGACTACGAGCAGTACTTC.

The chain employs TRBV30 and TRBJ1-1, with 12 bases identical to TRBD1. CDR1 is GTSNPN and CDR2 is SVGIG in the germline V gene (reference sequence). This CDR3 has 13 amino acids. This chain's CDR3 is CAHGTGGQTEAFF. Written as DNA, the CDR3 is TGTGCACACGGGACAGGGGGCCAAACTGAAGCTTTCTTT. Together with reference TRBV30 and TRBJ1-1, the CDR3 gives the full variable domain: SQTIHQWPATLVQPVGSPLSLECTVEGTSNPNLYWYRQAAGRGLQLLFYSVGIGQISSEVPQNLSASRPQDRQFILSSKKLLLSDSGFYLCAHGTGGQTEAFFGQGTRLTVV.

The V call is TRBV5-6, the J call TRBJ2-1, with a possible D match to TRBD2 (7 bases). CDR1 is SGHDT and CDR2 is YYEEEE in the germline V gene. The germline V and J ends were trimmed by 2 bases and 0 bases, with 18 bases remaining between them. The CDR3 covers 18 residues. CDR3 residues: CASSFSGGGRISYNEQFF. CDR3 DNA: TGTGCCAGCAGCTTTTCTGGGGGCGGGAGAATCTCCTACAATGAGCAGTTCTTC.

This clone was found once. This rearrangement joins TRBV27 to TRBJ2-7, with 7 bases fitting TRBD1. CDR3 length equals 15 residues. Trimming removed 5 bases from V and 4 bases from J; junction bases left unmatched: 11. The germline gives CDR1 MNHEY, CDR2 SMNVEV (reference sequence). Here the CDR3 DNA reads TGTGCCAGCAGTCCGACAGGGCGACGAGAGTACGAGCAGTACTTC. It translates to CASSPTGRREYEQYF.

The chain employs TRBV6-5 and TRBJ1-5, with D possibly matching TRBD1 (6 bases). CDR1 and CDR2 (germline): MNHEY, SVGAGI. The CDR3 has 16 residues. Trimming pared 4 bases from V and 11 bases from J, leaving 24 bases between. The CDR3 DNA reads TGTGCCAGCAGTTCGGGGGCCCGGGGCCCTAGGGCAGCCCAGCATTTT. As protein: CASSSGARGPRAAQHF.